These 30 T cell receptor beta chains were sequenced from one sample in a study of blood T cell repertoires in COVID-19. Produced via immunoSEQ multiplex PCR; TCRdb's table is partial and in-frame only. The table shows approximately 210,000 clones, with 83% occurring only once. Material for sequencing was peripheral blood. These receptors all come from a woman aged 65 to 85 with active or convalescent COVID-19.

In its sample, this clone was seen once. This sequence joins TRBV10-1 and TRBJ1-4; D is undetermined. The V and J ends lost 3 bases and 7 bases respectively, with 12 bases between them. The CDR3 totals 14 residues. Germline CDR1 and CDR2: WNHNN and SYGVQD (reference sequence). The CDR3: CASSDAQSPEKLFF. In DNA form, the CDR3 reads TGCGCCAGCAGTGATGCCCAGTCCCCTGAAAAACTGTTTTTT.

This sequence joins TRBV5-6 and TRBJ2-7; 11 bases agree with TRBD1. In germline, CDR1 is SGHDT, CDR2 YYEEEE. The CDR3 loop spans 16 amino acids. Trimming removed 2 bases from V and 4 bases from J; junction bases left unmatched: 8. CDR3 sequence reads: CASSFRTGGGYYEQYF. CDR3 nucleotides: TGTGCCAGCAGCTTTCGGACAGGGGGCGGGTATTACGAGCAGTACTTC.

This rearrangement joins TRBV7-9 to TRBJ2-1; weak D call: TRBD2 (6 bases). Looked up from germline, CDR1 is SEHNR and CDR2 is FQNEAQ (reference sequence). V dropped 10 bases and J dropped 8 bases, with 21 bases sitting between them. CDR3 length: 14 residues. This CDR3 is CATAWAGRKDEQFF. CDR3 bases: TGTGCCACTGCCTGGGCAGGGAGGAAGGATGAGCAGTTCTTC. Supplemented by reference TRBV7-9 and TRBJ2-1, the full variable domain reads DTGVSQNPRHKITKRGQNVTFRCDPISEHNRLYWYRQTLGQGPEFLTYFQNEAQLEKSRLLSDRFSAERPKGSFSTLEIQRTEQGDSAMYLCATAWAGRKDEQFFGPGTRLTVL.

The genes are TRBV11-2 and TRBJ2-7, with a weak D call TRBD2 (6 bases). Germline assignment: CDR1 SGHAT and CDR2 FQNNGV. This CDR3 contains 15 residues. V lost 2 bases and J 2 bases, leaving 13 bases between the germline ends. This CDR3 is CASSLLRDFAYEQYF. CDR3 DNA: TGTGCCAGCAGCTTATTACGGGACTTTGCCTACGAGCAGTACTTC.

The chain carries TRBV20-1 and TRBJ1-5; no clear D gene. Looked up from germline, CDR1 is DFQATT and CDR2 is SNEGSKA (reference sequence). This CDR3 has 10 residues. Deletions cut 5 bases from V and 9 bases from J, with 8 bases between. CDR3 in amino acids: CSALAPPQHF. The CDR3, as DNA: TGCAGTGCTTTGGCTCCGCCCCAGCATTTT.

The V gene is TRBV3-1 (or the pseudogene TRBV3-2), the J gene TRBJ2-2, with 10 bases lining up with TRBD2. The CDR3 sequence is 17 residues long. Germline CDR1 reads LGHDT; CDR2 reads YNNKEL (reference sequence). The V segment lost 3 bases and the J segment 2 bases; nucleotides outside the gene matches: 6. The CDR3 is CASSHSGLAINTGELFF. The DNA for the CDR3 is TGTGCCAGCAGCCACTCGGGACTAGCGATAAACACCGGGGAGCTGTTTTTT.

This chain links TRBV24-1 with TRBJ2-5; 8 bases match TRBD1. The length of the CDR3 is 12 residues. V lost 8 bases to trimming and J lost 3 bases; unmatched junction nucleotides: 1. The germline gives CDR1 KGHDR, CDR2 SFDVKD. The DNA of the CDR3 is TGTGCCACCAAGACAGGGGAAGAGACCCAGTACTTC. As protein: CATKTGEETQYF.

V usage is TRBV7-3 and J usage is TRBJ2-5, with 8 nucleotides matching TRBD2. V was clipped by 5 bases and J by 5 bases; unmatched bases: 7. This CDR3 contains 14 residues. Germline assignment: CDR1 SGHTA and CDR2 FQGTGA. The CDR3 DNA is TGTGCCAGCAGCCCGGGACTAGGAGGGGAGACCCAGTACTTC. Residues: CASSPGLGGETQYF.

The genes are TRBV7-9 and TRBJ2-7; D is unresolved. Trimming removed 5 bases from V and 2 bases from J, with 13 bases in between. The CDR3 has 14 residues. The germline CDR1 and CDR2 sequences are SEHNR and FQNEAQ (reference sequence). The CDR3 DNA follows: TGTGCCAGCAGCCAAGTAGATGGTACCTACGAGCAGTACTTC. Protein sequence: CASSQVDGTYEQYF. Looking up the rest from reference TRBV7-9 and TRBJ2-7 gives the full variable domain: DTGVSQNPRHKITKRGQNVTFRCDPISEHNRLYWYRQTLGQGPEFLTYFQNEAQLEKSRLLSDRFSAERPKGSFSTLEIQRTEQGDSAMYLCASSQVDGTYEQYFGPGTRLTVT.

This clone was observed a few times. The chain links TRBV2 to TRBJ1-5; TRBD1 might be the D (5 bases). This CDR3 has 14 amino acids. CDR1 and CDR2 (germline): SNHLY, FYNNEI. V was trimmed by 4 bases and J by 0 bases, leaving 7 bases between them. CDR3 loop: CASSGGGSNQPQHF. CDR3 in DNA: TGTGCCAGCAGTGGCGGGGGTAGCAATCAGCCCCAGCATTTT.

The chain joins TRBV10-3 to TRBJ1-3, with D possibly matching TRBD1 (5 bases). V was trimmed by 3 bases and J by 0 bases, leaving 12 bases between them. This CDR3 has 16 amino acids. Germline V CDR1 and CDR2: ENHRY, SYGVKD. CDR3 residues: CAISDPGGVSGNTIYF. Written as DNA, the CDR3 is TGTGCCATCAGTGACCCCGGAGGGGTCTCTGGAAACACCATATATTTT.

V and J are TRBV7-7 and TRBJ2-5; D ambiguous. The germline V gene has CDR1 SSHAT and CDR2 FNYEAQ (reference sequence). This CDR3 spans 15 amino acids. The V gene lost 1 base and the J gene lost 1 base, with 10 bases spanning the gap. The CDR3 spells CASSLVPGPQETQYF. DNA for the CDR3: TGTGCCAGCAGCTTAGTGCCTGGGCCCCAAGAGACCCAGTACTTC. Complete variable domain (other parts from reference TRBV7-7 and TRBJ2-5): GAGVSQSPRYKVTKRGQDVTLRCDPISSHATLYWYQQALGQGPEFLTYFNYEAQPDKSGLPSDRFSAERPEGSISTLTIQRTEQRDSAMYRCASSLVPGPQETQYFGPGTRLLVL.

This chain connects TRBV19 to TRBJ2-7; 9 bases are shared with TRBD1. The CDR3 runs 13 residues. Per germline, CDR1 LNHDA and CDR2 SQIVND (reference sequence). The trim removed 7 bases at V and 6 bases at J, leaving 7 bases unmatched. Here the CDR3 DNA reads TGTGCCAGTACACAGGGGGCGGGCGCCGAGCAGTACTTC. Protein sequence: CASTQGAGAEQYF.

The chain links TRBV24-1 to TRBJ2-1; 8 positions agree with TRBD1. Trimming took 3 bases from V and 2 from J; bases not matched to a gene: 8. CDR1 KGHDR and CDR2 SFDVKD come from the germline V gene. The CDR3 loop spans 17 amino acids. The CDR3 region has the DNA TGTGCCACCAGTGATCCGGCACAGGGGGTACCCTACAATGAGCAGTTCTTC. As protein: CATSDPAQGVPYNEQFF.

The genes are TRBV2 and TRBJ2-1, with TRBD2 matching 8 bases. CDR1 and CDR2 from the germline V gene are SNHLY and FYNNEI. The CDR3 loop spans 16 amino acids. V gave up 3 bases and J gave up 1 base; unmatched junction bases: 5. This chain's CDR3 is CASSEDTGGSYNEQFF. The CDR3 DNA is TGTGCCAGCAGTGAGGATACGGGGGGGTCCTACAATGAGCAGTTCTTC.

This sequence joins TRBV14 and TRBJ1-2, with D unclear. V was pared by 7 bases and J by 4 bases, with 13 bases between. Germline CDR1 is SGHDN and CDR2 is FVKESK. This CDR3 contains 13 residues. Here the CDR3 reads CASTPIGSYGYTF. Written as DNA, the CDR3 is TGTGCCAGCACCCCGATAGGGAGCTATGGCTACACCTTC.

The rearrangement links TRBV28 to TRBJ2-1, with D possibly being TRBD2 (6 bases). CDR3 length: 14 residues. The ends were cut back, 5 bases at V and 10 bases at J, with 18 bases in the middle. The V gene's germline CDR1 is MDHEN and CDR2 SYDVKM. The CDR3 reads CASSDPGLLGEQFF. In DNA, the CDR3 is TGTGCCAGCAGTGACCCGGGACTCTTGGGGGAGCAGTTCTTC.

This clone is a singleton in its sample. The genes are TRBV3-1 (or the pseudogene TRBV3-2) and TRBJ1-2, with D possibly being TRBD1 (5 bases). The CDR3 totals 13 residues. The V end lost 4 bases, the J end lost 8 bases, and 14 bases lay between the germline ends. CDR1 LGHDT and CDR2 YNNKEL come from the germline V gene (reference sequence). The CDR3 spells CASSPALQGGYTF. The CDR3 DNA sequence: TGTGCCAGCAGCCCCGCGTTGCAGGGCGGCTACACCTTC.

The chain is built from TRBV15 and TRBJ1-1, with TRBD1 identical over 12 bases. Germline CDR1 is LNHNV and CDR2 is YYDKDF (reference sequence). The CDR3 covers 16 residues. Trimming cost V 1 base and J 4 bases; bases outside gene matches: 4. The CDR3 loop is CATSRGDRGLITEAFF. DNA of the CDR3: TGTGCCACCAGCAGAGGGGACAGGGGGCTTATCACTGAAGCTTTCTTT.

The CDR3 DNA reads TGTGCCAGCAGCCTACCAGGGGGTTCGGATCAGCCCCAGCATTTT. Protein sequence: CASSLPGGSDQPQHF. The rearrangement links TRBV28 to TRBJ1-5; 7 bases are a match to TRBD1. The ends lost 6 bases at V and 5 bases at J; junction bases unmatched: 10. The CDR3 length is 15 residues. Germline CDR1 MDHEN, CDR2 SYDVKM.

CDR3 in amino acids: CASSRDRGDEKLFF. The CDR3 nucleotides are TGTGCCAGCAGTAGGGACAGGGGCGATGAAAAACTGTTTTTT. The chain is built from TRBV2 and TRBJ1-4, with TRBD1 matching over 10 bases. The ends lost 5 bases at V and 6 bases at J; junction bases unmatched: 3. Germline V CDR1 and CDR2: SNHLY, FYNNEI. CDR3 length equals 14 residues.

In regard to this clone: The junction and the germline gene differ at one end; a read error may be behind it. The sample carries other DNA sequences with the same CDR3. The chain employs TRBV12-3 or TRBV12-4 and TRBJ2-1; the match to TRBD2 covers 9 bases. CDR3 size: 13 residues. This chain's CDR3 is CASRPGLAGGRVF. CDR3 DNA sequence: TGTGCCAGCAGACCGGGACTCGCGGGGGGGCGGGTCTTC.

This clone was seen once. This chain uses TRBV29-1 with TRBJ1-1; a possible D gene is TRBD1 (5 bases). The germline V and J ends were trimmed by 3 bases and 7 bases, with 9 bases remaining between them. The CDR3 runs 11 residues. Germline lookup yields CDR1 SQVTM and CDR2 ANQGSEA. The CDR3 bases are TGCAGCGTTGACGGGGGAGTTGAAGCTTTCTTT. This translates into CSVDGGVEAFF.

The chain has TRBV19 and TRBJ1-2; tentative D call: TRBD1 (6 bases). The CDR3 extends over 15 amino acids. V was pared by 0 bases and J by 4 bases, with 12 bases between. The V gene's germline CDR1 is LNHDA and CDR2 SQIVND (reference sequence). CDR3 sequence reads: CASSIDQWDIYGYTF. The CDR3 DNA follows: TGTGCCAGTAGTATAGATCAGTGGGACATCTATGGCTACACCTTC.

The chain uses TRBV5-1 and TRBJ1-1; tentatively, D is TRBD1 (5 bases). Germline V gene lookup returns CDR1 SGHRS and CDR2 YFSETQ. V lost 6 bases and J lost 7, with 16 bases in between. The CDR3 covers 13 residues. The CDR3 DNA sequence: TGCGCCAGCAATTCCGCCCAGGGCGGTGAAGCTTTCTTT. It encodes CASNSAQGGEAFF.

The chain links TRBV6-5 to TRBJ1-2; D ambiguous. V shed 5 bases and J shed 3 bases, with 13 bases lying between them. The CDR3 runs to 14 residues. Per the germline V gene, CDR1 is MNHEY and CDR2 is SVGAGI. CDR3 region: CASSTPGSYYGYTF. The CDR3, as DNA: TGTGCCAGCAGTACCCCCGGGTCTTACTATGGCTACACCTTC.

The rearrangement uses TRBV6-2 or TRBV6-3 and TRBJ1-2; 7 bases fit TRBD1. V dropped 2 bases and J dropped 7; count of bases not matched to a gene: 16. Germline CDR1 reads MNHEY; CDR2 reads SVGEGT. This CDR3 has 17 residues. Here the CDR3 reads CASSYLRGTETFGGYTF. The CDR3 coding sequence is TGTGCCAGCAGTTACCTACGCGGGACAGAAACCTTCGGTGGCTACACCTTC.

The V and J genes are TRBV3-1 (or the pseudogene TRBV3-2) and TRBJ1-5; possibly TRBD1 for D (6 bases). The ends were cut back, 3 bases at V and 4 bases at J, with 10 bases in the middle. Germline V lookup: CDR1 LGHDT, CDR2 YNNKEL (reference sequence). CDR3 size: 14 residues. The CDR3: CASSQGAINQPQHF. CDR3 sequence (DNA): TGTGCCAGCAGCCAGGGGGCAATAAATCAGCCCCAGCATTTT.

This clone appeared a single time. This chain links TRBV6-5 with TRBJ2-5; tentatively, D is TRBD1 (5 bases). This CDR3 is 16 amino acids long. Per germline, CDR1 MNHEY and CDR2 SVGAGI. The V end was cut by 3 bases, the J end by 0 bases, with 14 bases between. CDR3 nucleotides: TGTGCCAGCAGTTATAGTGGGCAGGGCCACCAAGAGACCCAGTACTTC. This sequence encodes CASSYSGQGHQETQYF.

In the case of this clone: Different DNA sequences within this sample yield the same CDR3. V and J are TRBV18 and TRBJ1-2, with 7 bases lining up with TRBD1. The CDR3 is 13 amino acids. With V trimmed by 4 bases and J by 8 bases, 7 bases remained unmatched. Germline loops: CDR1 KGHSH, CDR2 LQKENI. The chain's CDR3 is CASSLRQGDGYTF. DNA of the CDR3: TGTGCCAGCTCACTTCGACAGGGAGACGGCTACACCTTC.